This TCR beta chain originates from a study of OX40 agonist ivuxolimab in advanced cancers. Generated by immunoSEQ multiplex PCR, the TCRdb table keeps only in-frame clones and is missing some. The sample has roughly 140,000 clones; 85% to 95% are singletons. Trimming pared 1 base from V and 5 bases from J, leaving 11 bases between. Germline CDR1 and CDR2: SGHTA and FQGTGA. The CDR3 has 14 amino acids. Material: CD4+ or CD8+ T cells sorted from blood, obtained in a trial of the OX40 agonist ivuxolimab. This TCR came from an adult with an advanced solid tumor such as melanoma, head and neck, liver or kidney cancer. The rearrangement links TRBV7-3 to TRBJ2-5; D is unresolved. The CDR3 here is CASSLNGRTETQYF. Written as DNA, the CDR3 is TGTGCCAGCAGCTTAAATGGGCGAACGGAGACCCAGTACTTC.